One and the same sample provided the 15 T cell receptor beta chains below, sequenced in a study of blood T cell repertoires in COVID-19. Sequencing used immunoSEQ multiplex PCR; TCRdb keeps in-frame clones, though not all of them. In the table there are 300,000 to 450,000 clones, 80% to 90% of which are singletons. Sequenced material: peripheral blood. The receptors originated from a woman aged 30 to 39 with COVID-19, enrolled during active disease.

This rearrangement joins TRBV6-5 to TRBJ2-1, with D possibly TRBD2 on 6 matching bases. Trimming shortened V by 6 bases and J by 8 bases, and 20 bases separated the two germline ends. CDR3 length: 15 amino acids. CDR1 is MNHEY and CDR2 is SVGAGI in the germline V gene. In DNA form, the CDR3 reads TGTGCCAGCAGCTACACGGACTACCGAGGGGATGAGCAGTTCTTC. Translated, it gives CASSYTDYRGDEQFF.

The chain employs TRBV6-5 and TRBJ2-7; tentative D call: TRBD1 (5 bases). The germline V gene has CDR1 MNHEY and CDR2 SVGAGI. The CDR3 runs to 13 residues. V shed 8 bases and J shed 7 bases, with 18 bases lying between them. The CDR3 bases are TGTGCCAGCGGCGAACCCGCAGGGTTAGAGCAGTACTTC. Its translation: CASGEPAGLEQYF.

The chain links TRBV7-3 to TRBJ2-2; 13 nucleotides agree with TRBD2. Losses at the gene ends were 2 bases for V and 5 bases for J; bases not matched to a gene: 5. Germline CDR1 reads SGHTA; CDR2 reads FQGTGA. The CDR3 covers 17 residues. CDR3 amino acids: CASSLAGLAGATGELFF. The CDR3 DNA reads TGTGCCAGCAGCTTAGCCGGACTAGCGGGAGCTACCGGGGAGCTGTTTTTT.

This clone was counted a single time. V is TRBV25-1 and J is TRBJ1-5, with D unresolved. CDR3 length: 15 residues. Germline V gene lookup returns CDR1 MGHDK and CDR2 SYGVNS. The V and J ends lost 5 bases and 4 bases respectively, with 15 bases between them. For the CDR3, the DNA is TGTGCCAGCAGTCCTTCGGGAGAGCCTAATCAGCCCCAGCATTTT. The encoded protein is CASSPSGEPNQPQHF.

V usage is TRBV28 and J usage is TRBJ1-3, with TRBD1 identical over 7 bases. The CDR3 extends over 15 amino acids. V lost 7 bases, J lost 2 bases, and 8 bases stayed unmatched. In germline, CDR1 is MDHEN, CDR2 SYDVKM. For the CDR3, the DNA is TGTGCCAGCAACGTCCCGGGACAGCCTGGAAACACCATATATTTT. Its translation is CASNVPGQPGNTIYF.

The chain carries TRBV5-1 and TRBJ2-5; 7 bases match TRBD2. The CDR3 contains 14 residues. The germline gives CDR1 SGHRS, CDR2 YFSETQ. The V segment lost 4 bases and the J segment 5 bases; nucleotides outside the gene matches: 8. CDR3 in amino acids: CASSVSGPWETQYF. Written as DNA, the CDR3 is TGCGCCAGCAGCGTTAGCGGGCCTTGGGAGACCCAGTACTTC.

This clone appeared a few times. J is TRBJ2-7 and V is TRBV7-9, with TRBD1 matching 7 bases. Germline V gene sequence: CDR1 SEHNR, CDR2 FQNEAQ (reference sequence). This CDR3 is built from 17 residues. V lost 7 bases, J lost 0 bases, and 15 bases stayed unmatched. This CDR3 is CASTGSRDSQSSYEQYF. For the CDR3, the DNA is TGTGCCAGCACCGGATCCAGGGACAGCCAATCCTCCTACGAGCAGTACTTC.

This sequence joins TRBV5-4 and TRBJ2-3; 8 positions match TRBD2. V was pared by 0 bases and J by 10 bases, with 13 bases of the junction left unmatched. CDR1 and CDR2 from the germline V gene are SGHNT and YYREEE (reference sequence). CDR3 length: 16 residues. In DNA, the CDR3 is TGTGCCAGCAGCTTGGGGGGGGTTAGCGGGGCCGGTCCGCAGTATTTT. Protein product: CASSLGGVSGAGPQYF. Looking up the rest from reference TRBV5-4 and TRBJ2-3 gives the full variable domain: ETGVTQSPTHLIKTRGQQVTLRCSSQSGHNTVSWYQQALGQGPQFIFQYYREEENGRGNFPPRFSGLQFPNYSSELNVNALELDDSALYLCASSLGGVSGAGPQYFGPGTRLTVL.

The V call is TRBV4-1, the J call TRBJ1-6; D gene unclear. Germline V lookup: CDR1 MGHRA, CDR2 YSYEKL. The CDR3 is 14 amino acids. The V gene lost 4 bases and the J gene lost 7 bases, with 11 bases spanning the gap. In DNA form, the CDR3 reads TGCGCCAGCAGCCTCGGAGGATTAAATTCACCCCTCCACTTT. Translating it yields CASSLGGLNSPLHF.

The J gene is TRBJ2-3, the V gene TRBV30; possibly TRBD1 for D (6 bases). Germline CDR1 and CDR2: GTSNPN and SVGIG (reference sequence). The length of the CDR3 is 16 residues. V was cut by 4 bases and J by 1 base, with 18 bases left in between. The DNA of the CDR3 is TGTGCCTGGATCCCGATCGGGGCAGGGGGCACAGATACGCAGTATTTT. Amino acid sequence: CAWIPIGAGGTDTQYF.

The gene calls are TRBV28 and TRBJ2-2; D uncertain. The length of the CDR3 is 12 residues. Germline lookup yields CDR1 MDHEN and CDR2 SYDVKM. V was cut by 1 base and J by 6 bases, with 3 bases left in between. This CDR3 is CASSLFAGELFF. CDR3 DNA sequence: TGTGCCAGCAGTTTATTCGCCGGGGAGCTGTTTTTT. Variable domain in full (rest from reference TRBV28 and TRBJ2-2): DVKVTQSSRYLVKRTGEKVFLECVQDMDHENMFWYRQDPGLGLRLIYFSYDVKMKEKGDIPEGYSVSREKKERFSLILESASTNQTSMYLCASSLFAGELFFGEGSRLTVL.

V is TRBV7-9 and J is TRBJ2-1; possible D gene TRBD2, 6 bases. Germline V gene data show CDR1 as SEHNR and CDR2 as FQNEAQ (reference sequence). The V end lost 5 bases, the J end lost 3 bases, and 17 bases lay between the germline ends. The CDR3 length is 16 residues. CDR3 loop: CASSPGLQTYYNEQFF. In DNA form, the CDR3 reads TGTGCCAGCAGCCCGGGACTCCAAACCTACTACAATGAGCAGTTCTTC.

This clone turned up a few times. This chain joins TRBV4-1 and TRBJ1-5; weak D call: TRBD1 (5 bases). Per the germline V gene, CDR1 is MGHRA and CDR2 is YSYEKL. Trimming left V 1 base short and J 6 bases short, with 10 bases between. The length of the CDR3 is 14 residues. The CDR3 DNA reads TGCGCCAGCAGCCAAGTAGCAGGGATTCAGCCCCAGCATTTT. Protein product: CASSQVAGIQPQHF.

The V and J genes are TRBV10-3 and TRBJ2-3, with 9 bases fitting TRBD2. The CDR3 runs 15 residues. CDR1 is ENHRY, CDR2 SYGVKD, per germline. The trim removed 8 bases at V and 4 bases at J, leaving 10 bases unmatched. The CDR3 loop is CAIGGGGRASDTQYF. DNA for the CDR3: TGTGCCATCGGTGGTGGCGGGAGGGCATCAGATACGCAGTATTTT.

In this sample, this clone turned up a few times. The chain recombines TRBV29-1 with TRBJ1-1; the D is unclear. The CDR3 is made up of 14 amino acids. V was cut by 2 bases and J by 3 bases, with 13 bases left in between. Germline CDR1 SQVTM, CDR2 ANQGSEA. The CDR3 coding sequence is TGCAGCGTTGAAAAGGGCAGAGGGCACACTGAAGCTTTCTTT. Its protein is CSVEKGRGHTEAFF.